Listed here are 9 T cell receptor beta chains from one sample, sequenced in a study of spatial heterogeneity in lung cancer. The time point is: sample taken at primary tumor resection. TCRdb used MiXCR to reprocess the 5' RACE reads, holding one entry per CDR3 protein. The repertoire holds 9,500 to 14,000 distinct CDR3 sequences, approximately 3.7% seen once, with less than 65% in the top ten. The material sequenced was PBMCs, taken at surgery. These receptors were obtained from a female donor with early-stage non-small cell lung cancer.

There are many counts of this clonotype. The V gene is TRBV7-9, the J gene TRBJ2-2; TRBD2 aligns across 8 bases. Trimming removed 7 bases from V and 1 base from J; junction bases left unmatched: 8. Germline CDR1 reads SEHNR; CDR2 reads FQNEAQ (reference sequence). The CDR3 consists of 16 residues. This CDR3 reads CASIQLAGKNTGELFF. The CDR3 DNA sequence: TGTGCCAGCATCCAATTAGCGGGGAAGAACACCGGGGAGCTGTTTTTT.

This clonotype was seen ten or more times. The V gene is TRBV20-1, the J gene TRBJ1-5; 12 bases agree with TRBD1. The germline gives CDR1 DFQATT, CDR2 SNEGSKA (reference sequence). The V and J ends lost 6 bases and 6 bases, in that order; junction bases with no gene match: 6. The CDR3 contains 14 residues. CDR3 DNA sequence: TGCAGTGCACCGGGACAGGGGGCCGGTCAGCCCCAGCATTTT. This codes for CSAPGQGAGQPQHF.

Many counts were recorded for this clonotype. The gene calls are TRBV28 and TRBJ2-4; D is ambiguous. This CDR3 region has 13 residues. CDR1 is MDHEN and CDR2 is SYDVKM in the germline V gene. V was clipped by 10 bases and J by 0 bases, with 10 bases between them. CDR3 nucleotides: TGTGCCACCCTCGATACAGCCAAAAACATTCAGTACTTC. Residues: CATLDTAKNIQYF.

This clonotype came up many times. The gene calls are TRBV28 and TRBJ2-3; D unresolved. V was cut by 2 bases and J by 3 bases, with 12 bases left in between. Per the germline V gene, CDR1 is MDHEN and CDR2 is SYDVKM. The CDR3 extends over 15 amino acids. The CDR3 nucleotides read TGTGCCAGCAGTTTAGCGCTTTCCGAAACAGATACGCAGTATTTT. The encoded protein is CASSLALSETDTQYF.

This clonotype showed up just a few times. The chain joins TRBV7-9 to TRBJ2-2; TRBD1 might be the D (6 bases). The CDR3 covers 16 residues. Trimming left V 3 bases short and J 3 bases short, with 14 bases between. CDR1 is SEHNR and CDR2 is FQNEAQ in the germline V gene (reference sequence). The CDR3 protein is CASSFQRGIDTGELFF. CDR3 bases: TGTGCCAGCAGCTTTCAAAGGGGGATCGACACCGGGGAGCTGTTTTTT.

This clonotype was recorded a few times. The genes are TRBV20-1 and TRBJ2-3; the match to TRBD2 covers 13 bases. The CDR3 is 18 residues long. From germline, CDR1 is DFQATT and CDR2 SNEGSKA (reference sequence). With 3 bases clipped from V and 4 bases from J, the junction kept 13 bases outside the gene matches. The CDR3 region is CSASGTSGTGGLADTQYF. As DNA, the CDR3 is TGCAGTGCTAGCGGGACTAGCGGGACGGGGGGGCTGGCAGATACGCAGTATTTT.

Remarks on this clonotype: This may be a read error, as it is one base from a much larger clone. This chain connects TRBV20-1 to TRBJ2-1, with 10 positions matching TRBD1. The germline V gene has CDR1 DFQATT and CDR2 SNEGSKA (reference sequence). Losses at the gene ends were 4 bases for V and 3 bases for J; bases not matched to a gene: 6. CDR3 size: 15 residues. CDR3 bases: TGCAGTGCTACTTCGACAGGGGGCTACTACAATGAGCAGTTCTTC. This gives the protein CSATSTGGYYNEQFF.

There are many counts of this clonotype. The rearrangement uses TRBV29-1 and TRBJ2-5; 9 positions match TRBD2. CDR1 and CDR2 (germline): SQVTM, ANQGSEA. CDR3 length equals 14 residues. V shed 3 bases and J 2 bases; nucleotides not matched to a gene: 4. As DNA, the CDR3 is TGCAGCGTTGAGGGACTAGCTCCTCAAGAGACCCAGTACTTC. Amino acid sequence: CSVEGLAPQETQYF.

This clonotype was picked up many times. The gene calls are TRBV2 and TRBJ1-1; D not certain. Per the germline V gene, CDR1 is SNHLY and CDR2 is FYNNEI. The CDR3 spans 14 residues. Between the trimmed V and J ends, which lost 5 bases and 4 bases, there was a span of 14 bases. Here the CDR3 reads CASSLRTGGTEAFF. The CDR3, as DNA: TGTGCCAGCAGTCTTCGGACGGGAGGCACTGAAGCTTTCTTT.